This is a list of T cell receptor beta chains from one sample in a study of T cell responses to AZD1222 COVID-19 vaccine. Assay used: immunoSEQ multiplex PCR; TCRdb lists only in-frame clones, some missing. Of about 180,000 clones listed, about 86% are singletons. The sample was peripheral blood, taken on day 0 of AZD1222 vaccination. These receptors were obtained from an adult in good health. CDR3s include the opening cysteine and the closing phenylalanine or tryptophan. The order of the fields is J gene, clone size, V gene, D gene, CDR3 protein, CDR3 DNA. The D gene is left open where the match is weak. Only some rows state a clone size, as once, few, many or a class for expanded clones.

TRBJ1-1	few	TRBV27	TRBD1	CASSSTGLGNTEAFF	TGTGCCAGCAGTTCGACAGGGCTCGGGAACACTGAAGCTTTCTTT
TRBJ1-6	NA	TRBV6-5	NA	CASRYGKGDNSPLHF	TGTGCCAGCAGGTACGGAAAGGGGGACAATTCACCCCTCCACTTT
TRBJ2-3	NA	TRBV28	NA	CASSLSRQGSTDTQYF	TGTGCCAGCAGTTTAAGTCGGCAGGGAAGCACAGATACGCAGTATTTT
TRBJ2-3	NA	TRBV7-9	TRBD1	CASSFVGQFLTDTQYF	TGTGCCAGCAGCTTTGTGGGACAGTTCCTCACAGATACGCAGTATTTT
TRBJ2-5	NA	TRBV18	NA	CASCITERAETQYF	TGTGCCAGCTGTATCACGGAGAGGGCAGAGACCCAGTACTTC
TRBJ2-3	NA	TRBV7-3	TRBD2	CASSSTSPTDTQYF	TGTGCCAGCAGCTCGACTAGCCCCACGGATACGCAGTATTTT
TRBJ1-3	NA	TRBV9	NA	CASSVAGDSGNTIYF	TGTGCCAGCAGCGTAGCCGGAGACTCTGGAAACACCATATATTTT
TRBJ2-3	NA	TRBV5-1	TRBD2	CASSRATSNPSTDTQYF	TGCGCCAGCAGCAGAGCGACTAGCAACCCAAGCACAGATACGCAGTATTTT
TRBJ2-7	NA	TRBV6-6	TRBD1	CASSYSSQGSGEQYF	TGTGCCAGCAGTTATTCTTCACAGGGGTCGGGCGAGCAGTACTTC
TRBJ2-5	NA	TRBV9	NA	CASSERESGTAQETQYF	TGTGCCAGCAGCGAGAGGGAATCCGGGACGGCCCAAGAGACCCAGTACTTC
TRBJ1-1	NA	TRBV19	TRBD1	CASRIQTGDTEAFF	TGTGCCAGTAGGATTCAAACAGGGGACACTGAAGCTTTCTTT
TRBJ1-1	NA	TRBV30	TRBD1	CAWSEAGTEAFF	TGTGCCTGGAGTGAAGCTGGGACAGAGGCTTTCTTT
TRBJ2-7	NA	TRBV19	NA	CASSPFSVSYEQYF	TGTGCCAGTAGTCCCTTTTCCGTCTCCTACGAGCAGTACTTC
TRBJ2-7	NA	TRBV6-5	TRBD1	CASNLRQGEEQYF	TGTGCCAGCAATCTGAGACAGGGTGAGGAGCAGTACTTC